The clone carrying this TCR beta chain was found a few times. This specimen comes from a study of blood T cell repertoires in COVID-19. Study overall: COVID-19 samples, acute and convalescent, were from the United States, Italy and Spain.

Germline assignment: CDR1 SGHTA and CDR2 FQGTGA. CDR3 length: 13 amino acids. Trimming took 5 bases from V and 8 from J; bases not matched to a gene: 6. Sequenced by immunoSEQ multiplex PCR; TCRdb stores in-frame clones only, minus some. The data contain 350,000 to 400,000 clones, 70% to 90% of them singletons. The sequence was obtained from a woman aged 60-75 years with COVID-19, enrolled during active disease. J is TRBJ2-1 and V is TRBV7-3, with 7 positions matching TRBD1. Input material: peripheral blood. CDR3: CASSPDRRYEQFF. The CDR3 DNA reads as TGTGCCAGCAGCCCGGACAGGCGGTATGAGCAGTTCTTC.